The 29 T cell receptor beta chains presented below share a single source sample, sequenced in a study of cytomegalovirus exposure and HLA in healthy donors. The PCR ran on 60 Vbeta and 13 Jbeta primers. Only in-frame clones appear in the TCRdb table, and some are missing; sequencing was by immunoSEQ multiplex PCR. The top ten clones hold about 1.5% of a sample with some 150,000 clones, 70% to 85% of them seen once. The specimen sequenced was PBMCs. These TCRs come from a man younger than 45 in good health and CMV-seropositive.

There are a few counts of this clone. The chain links TRBV7-9 to TRBJ2-7, with D possibly TRBD1 on 5 matching bases. The CDR3 is made up of 16 amino acids. Looked up from germline, CDR1 is SEHNR and CDR2 is FQNEAQ (reference sequence). Trimming stripped 2 bases from V and 4 bases from J, with 18 bases between. CDR3 DNA sequence: TGTGCCAGCAGCTTAAGGGCAGGGTTAAGGGCATACGAGCAGTACTTC. This sequence encodes CASSLRAGLRAYEQYF.

V and J are TRBV11-3 and TRBJ2-2; D call uncertain. V lost 1 base and J lost 6, with 9 bases in between. The germline V gene has CDR1 SGHNT and CDR2 YENEEA. The CDR3 spans 14 residues. The CDR3, as DNA: TGTGCCAGCAGCTTAGGTGGAGAGGCCGGGGAGCTGTTTTTT. Translating it yields CASSLGGEAGELFF.

The chain links TRBV30 to TRBJ2-4; TRBD1 agrees at 10 bases. Trimming removed 1 base from V and 0 bases from J; junction bases left unmatched: 6. Germline loops: CDR1 GTSNPN, CDR2 SVGIG (reference sequence). The CDR3 totals 17 residues. Written as DNA, the CDR3 is TGTGCCTGGAGTGGACAGGGGGCGAGGGGAGCCAAAAACATTCAGTACTTC. Its protein product is CAWSGQGARGAKNIQYF. Looking up the rest from reference TRBV30 and TRBJ2-4 gives the full variable domain: SQTIHQWPATLVQPVGSPLSLECTVEGTSNPNLYWYRQAAGRGLQLLFYSVGIGQISSEVPQNLSASRPQDRQFILSSKKLLLSDSGFYLCAWSGQGARGAKNIQYFGAGTRLSVL.

V usage is TRBV28 and J usage is TRBJ2-7; 8 nucleotides agree with TRBD1. This CDR3 is 15 amino acids long. The germline V gene encodes CDR1 MDHEN and CDR2 SYDVKM. Losses at the gene ends were 5 bases for V and 5 bases for J; bases not matched to a gene: 11. The CDR3 protein is CASSPLAGGPNEQYF. The CDR3 DNA reads TGTGCCAGCAGTCCCCTGGCAGGGGGCCCTAACGAGCAGTACTTC.

The V call is TRBV6-5, the J call TRBJ1-1; no clear D gene. Germline values: CDR1 MNHEY, CDR2 SVGAGI. This CDR3 is 15 amino acids long. Trimming cost V 0 bases and J 0 bases, with 8 bases left between them. The CDR3 nucleotides read TGTGCCAGCAGTTACTCGAGGAACATGAACACTGAAGCTTTCTTT. The encoded protein is CASSYSRNMNTEAFF.

This clone has only one observation. The CDR3 bases are TGCAGCGTTGAAGAAATCCTAGCCGGAGTCGATGAGCAGTTCTTC. Amino acids: CSVEEILAGVDEQFF. The chain recombines TRBV29-1 with TRBJ2-1, with D tentatively TRBD2 (5 bases). Germline CDR1 SQVTM, CDR2 ANQGSEA. V was clipped by 0 bases and J by 8 bases, with 17 bases between them. This CDR3 contains 15 residues.

The J gene is TRBJ2-5, the V gene TRBV18; no clear D gene. Between the trimmed V and J ends, which lost 3 bases and 5 bases, there was a span of 7 bases. The CDR3 extends over 12 amino acids. Looked up from germline, CDR1 is KGHSH and CDR2 is LQKENI. The CDR3 spells CASSPGPETQYF. The DNA for the CDR3 is TGTGCCAGCTCACCCGGTCCGGAGACCCAGTACTTC.

J is TRBJ2-1 and V is TRBV9; 16 nucleotides match TRBD2. Germline loops: CDR1 SGDLS, CDR2 YYNGEE. Trimming removed 4 bases from V and 8 bases from J; junction bases left unmatched: 12. CDR3 length equals 18 residues. CDR3 coding DNA: TGTGCCAGCAGCATAAGGGGGACTAGCGGGGGGGCGGTGGATGAGCAGTTCTTC. As protein: CASSIRGTSGGAVDEQFF.

This clone was seen a single time. V and J are TRBV28 and TRBJ2-1; 9 bases are shared with TRBD1. Germline-derived CDR1 and CDR2 are MDHEN and SYDVKM. With V trimmed by 2 bases and J by 7 bases, 15 bases remained unmatched. This CDR3 spans 18 amino acids. The CDR3 spells CASSLRTGELEIWNEQFF. Here the CDR3 DNA reads TGTGCCAGCAGTTTAAGGACAGGGGAGCTAGAAATTTGGAATGAGCAGTTCTTC. Variable domain in full (rest from reference TRBV28 and TRBJ2-1): DVKVTQSSRYLVKRTGEKVFLECVQDMDHENMFWYRQDPGLGLRLIYFSYDVKMKEKGDIPEGYSVSREKKERFSLILESASTNQTSMYLCASSLRTGELEIWNEQFFGPGTRLTVL.

This chain uses TRBV5-1 with TRBJ2-1; 8 positions match TRBD2. This CDR3 is 15 amino acids long. The ends lost 2 bases at V and 4 bases at J; junction bases unmatched: 5. Germline CDR1 and CDR2: SGHRS and YFSETQ. DNA of the CDR3: TGCGCCAGCAGCTTAGCGGGGGCCGAATACAATGAGCAGTTCTTC. Its protein product is CASSLAGAEYNEQFF. The full variable domain, its missing parts supplied by reference TRBV5-1 and TRBJ2-1, is KAGVTQTPRYLIKTRGQQVTLSCSPISGHRSVSWYQQTPGQGLQFLFEYFSETQRNKGNFPGRFSGRQFSNSRSEMNVSTLELGDSALYLCASSLAGAEYNEQFFGPGTRLTVL.

The V call is TRBV19, the J call TRBJ2-6; 8 bases are shared with TRBD1. The ends lost 5 bases at V and 4 bases at J; junction bases unmatched: 10. Germline V gene data show CDR1 as LNHDA and CDR2 as SQIVND (reference sequence). This CDR3 spans 17 amino acids. CDR3 sequence reads: CASSGGQEVSGANVLTF. Here the CDR3 DNA reads TGTGCCAGTAGTGGGGGACAGGAGGTTTCGGGGGCCAACGTCCTGACTTTC. The full variable domain, completed using reference TRBV19 and TRBJ2-6, is DGGITQSPKYLFRKEGQNVTLSCEQNLNHDAMYWYRQDPGQGLRLIYYSQIVNDFQKGDIAEGYSVSREKKESFPLTVTSAQKNPTAFYLCASSGGQEVSGANVLTFGAGSRLTVL.

The genes are TRBV11-3 and TRBJ2-7; D gene uncertain. Germline loops: CDR1 SGHNT, CDR2 YENEEA. The V end lost 6 bases, the J end lost 3 bases, and 15 bases lay between the germline ends. The CDR3 has 14 amino acids. This CDR3 reads CASSFGSTRYEQYF. CDR3 nucleotides: TGTGCCAGCAGTTTTGGTAGCACGCGCTACGAGCAGTACTTC.

The rearrangement links TRBV9 to TRBJ2-3, with 9 nucleotides matching TRBD1. The CDR3 runs to 16 residues. CDR1 is SGDLS, CDR2 YYNGEE, per germline. Germline trimming cut 3 bases from V and 5 bases from J; bases unmatched to any gene: 10. The CDR3 coding sequence is TGTGCCAGCAGCGACCAACAGGGGGCGCCGAGAGATACGCAGTATTTT. Protein sequence: CASSDQQGAPRDTQYF.

This sequence joins TRBV7-2 and TRBJ2-1; no definite D call. Germline V gene data show CDR1 as SGHTA and CDR2 as FQGNSA. The CDR3 has 15 amino acids. The V end lost 3 bases, the J end lost 5 bases, and 14 bases lay between the germline ends. The CDR3 here is CASSLVAALDNEQFF. In nucleotides, the CDR3 is TGTGCCAGCAGCTTGGTTGCGGCCCTAGACAATGAGCAGTTCTTC.

J is TRBJ2-5 and V is TRBV29-1, with 11 positions matching TRBD1. The CDR3 consists of 15 residues. Germline CDR1 is SQVTM and CDR2 is ANQGSEA. V trimming: 8 bases; J trimming: 1 base; junction bases outside the gene matches: 9. The CDR3 is CSLGRGTGGQETQYF. As DNA, the CDR3 is TGCAGCCTCGGGAGGGGGACAGGGGGCCAAGAGACCCAGTACTTC.

V is TRBV2 and J is TRBJ2-1; 7 bases align to TRBD2. CDR3 length: 15 amino acids. Per germline, CDR1 SNHLY and CDR2 FYNNEI. Trimming removed 2 bases from V and 4 bases from J; junction bases left unmatched: 5. CDR3 in DNA: TGTGCCAGCAGTGAAAGGGCGGGAGCTTACAATGAGCAGTTCTTC. Protein product: CASSERAGAYNEQFF.

This sequence joins TRBV12-2 and TRBJ2-3; the listed D gene, TRBD1, was not tested against the DNA. TRBV12-2 has pseudogene status. This CDR3 has 14 residues. DNA of the CDR3: TGTGCAAGTCGTATCGTGGGCTACACAGATACGCAGTATTTT. Its translation is CASRIVGYTDTQYF.

Only a few counts were recorded for this clone. The genes are TRBV5-1 and TRBJ2-3; perhaps TRBD2 as D (6 bases). Looked up from germline, CDR1 is SGHRS and CDR2 is YFSETQ. With 2 bases removed from V and 3 bases from J, the gap between germline ends came to 10 bases. The CDR3 is made up of 14 amino acids. The CDR3 DNA reads TGCGCCAGCAGCTTAGGGGACTGGACAGATACGCAGTATTTT. Translating it yields CASSLGDWTDTQYF.

The chain is built from TRBV19 and TRBJ2-3; possible D gene TRBD1, 7 bases. The germline V and J ends were trimmed by 4 bases and 1 base, with 18 bases remaining between them. The CDR3 is 17 residues long. CDR1 LNHDA and CDR2 SQIVND come from the germline V gene (reference sequence). The CDR3 region is CASSKAGGNVGTDTQYF. The CDR3 region has the DNA TGTGCCAGTAGTAAGGCAGGGGGGAATGTGGGCACAGATACGCAGTATTTT.

CDR3 loop: CAWFGLADSGDTQYF. The CDR3, as DNA: TGTGCCTGGTTTGGACTAGCGGACTCAGGAGATACGCAGTATTTT. This chain joins TRBV30 and TRBJ2-3, with TRBD2 identical over 10 bases. V lost 5 bases and J lost 5; bases outside the gene matches: 10. Germline lookup yields CDR1 GTSNPN and CDR2 SVGIG (reference sequence). There are 15 residues in the CDR3.

The chain combines TRBV7-9 with TRBJ2-5; 8 nucleotides line up with TRBD2. Germline V CDR1 and CDR2: SEHNR, FQNEAQ (reference sequence). V was clipped by 5 bases and J by 2 bases; unmatched bases: 4. The CDR3 extends over 14 amino acids. The CDR3 region is CASSQSGGQETQYF. DNA for the CDR3: TGTGCCAGCAGCCAATCGGGGGGGCAAGAGACCCAGTACTTC.

The chain uses TRBV5-8 and TRBJ1-2; 7 bases fit TRBD1. V shed 3 bases, J shed 4 bases, and the junction held 9 bases outside the gene matches. Germline V gives CDR1 SGHTS, CDR2 YDEGEE. There are 15 residues in the CDR3. CDR3 bases: TGTGCCAGCAGCTCCCGGAGGGGGCGTAGCTATGGCTACACCTTC. Translating gives CASSSRRGRSYGYTF.

The rearrangement joins TRBV2 to TRBJ1-6; TRBD1 agrees at 9 bases. CDR1 and CDR2 (germline): SNHLY, FYNNEI. With V trimmed by 8 bases and J by 6 bases, 5 bases remained unmatched. CDR3 length: 14 residues. CDR3 DNA sequence: TGTGCCAGCCTAGGACAGGGGATTAATTCACCCCTCCACTTT. This gives the protein CASLGQGINSPLHF.

The CDR3 spells CASSLAHQGPVNEKLFF. The CDR3 nucleotides are TGTGCCAGCAGCTTAGCGCACCAGGGGCCGGTTAATGAAAAACTGTTTTTT. The chain is built from TRBV7-9 and TRBJ1-4; D perhaps matches TRBD1 (6 bases). The CDR3 spans 17 residues. Germline V gene data show CDR1 as SEHNR and CDR2 as FQNEAQ (reference sequence). V was trimmed by 0 bases and J by 4 bases, leaving 15 bases between them. Combining the CDR3 with reference TRBV7-9 and TRBJ1-4 gives the whole variable domain DTGVSQNPRHKITKRGQNVTFRCDPISEHNRLYWYRQTLGQGPEFLTYFQNEAQLEKSRLLSDRFSAERPKGSFSTLEIQRTEQGDSAMYLCASSLAHQGPVNEKLFFGSGTQLSVL.

The V and J genes are TRBV9 and TRBJ2-7, with D perhaps TRBD1 (6 bases). Germline values: CDR1 SGDLS, CDR2 YYNGEE. CDR3 length equals 13 residues. Deletions cut 3 bases from V and 5 bases from J, with 12 bases between. The DNA for the CDR3 is TGTGCCAGCAGCGCAGGGGCGTTGGACGAGCAGTACTTC. Encoded protein: CASSAGALDEQYF.

The chain couples TRBV9 to TRBJ1-4, with 8 bases fitting TRBD1. There are 16 residues in the CDR3. Germline V gene lookup returns CDR1 SGDLS and CDR2 YYNGEE. The junction had 9 bases not matched to a gene; V was cut back by 0 bases and J by 8 bases. CDR3 in DNA: TGTGCCAGCAGCGTAGCCCCGGACAGGGTTGGGGAAAAACTGTTTTTT. As protein: CASSVAPDRVGEKLFF.

This sequence joins TRBV2 and TRBJ1-1; a possible D gene is TRBD1 (6 bases). The CDR3 is 15 residues long. Trimming left V 6 bases short and J 0 bases short, with 14 bases between. From germline, CDR1 is SNHLY and CDR2 FYNNEI. In DNA form, the CDR3 reads TGTGCCAGCAGGAAGGACAGCCCCATGAACACTGAAGCTTTCTTT. Translation gives CASRKDSPMNTEAFF.

Here the CDR3 reads CASSLVDRGQYEQYF. As DNA, the CDR3 is TGTGCCAGCAGCTTAGTTGACAGGGGGCAATACGAGCAGTACTTC. The J gene is TRBJ2-7, the V gene TRBV7-6; TRBD1 matches 10 bases. Unmatched junction bases numbered 4, after V lost 1 base and J lost 4 bases. Germline lookup yields CDR1 SGHVS and CDR2 FNYEAQ. This CDR3 has 15 residues.

This sequence joins TRBV4-1 and TRBJ2-3; 9 bases map to TRBD2. J was trimmed by 5 bases and V by 6 bases; bases with no gene match: 15. Looked up from germline, CDR1 is MGHRA and CDR2 is YSYEKL. This CDR3 is built from 17 residues. The CDR3 DNA follows: TGCGCCAGCAGTCCAAGACAGGGCGGGGGGGCGGGAGATACGCAGTATTTT. Amino acids: CASSPRQGGGAGDTQYF.